This is a list of T cell receptor beta chains from one sample in a study of blood T cells in healthy people across ages. TCRdb independently ran MiXCR on the 5' RACE reads; one entry per CDR3 protein. This table holds roughly 2 million distinct CDR3 sequences, about 50% found once. Sequencing input: blood. The receptors stem from a woman aged 40-49 years in good health. Each CDR3 is given with its conserved first and last residue. A D gene is named only where the DNA matches it firmly. The listing skips clone size in some rows; elsewhere it reads once, few, many or a size class.

V gene	J gene	clone size	D gene	CDR3 DNA	CDR3 protein
TRBV7-2	TRBJ1-1	-	-	TGTGCCAGCAGCTTAGGACAGCCGAACACTGAAGCTTTCTTT	CASSLGQPNTEAFF
TRBV4-3	TRBJ2-5	-	TRBD2	TGCGCCAGCAGCCGAGGACTAGCGGGGGGGCTTCCCTACAATGAGCAGTACTTC	CASSRGLAGGLPYNEQYF
TRBV19	TRBJ2-1	few	TRBD1	TGTGCCAGTACCGACGGACAGGGTCTGGGTTACAATGAGCAGTTCTTC	CASTDGQGLGYNEQFF
TRBV20-1	TRBJ2-7	-	-	TGCAGTGCTAAGGAGGGGGGGCCTCTCGACGAGCAGTACTTC	CSAKEGGPLDEQYF
TRBV29-1	TRBJ2-3	-	-	TGCAGCGCCCAGGGGGGTAGCACAGATACGCAGTATTTT	CSAQGGSTDTQYF
TRBV6-2/TRBV6-3	TRBJ2-1	few	-	TGTGCCAGCAGTTACTCGGGGGCCAACAATGAGCAGTTCTTC	CASSYSGANNEQFF
TRBV20-1	TRBJ1-2	few	-	TGCAGTGTCTCGGTTAACTATGGCTACACCTTC	CSVSVNYGYTF
TRBV9	TRBJ2-1	-	TRBD2	TGTGCCAGCACTACGGGACTAGGAAACAATGAGCAGTTCTTC	CASTTGLGNNEQFF
TRBV5-6	TRBJ1-2	-	TRBD1	TGTGCCAGCGGACTACAGGGGTCACTTAACTATGGCTACACCTTC	CASGLQGSLNYGYTF
TRBV18	TRBJ1-6	-	-	TGTGCCAGCTCCCGGGGGCAACCAAATTCACCCCTCCACTTT	CASSRGQPNSPLHF
TRBV20-1	TRBJ2-1	-	-	TGCAGTGCTAGAGGCGGACCAGCGGTCAATGAGCAGTTCTTC	CSARGGPAVNEQFF
TRBV5-1	TRBJ2-3	-	-	TGCGCCAGCAGCTTGGCCCTGTTAGCCGGCCCAGATACGCAGTATTTT	CASSLALLAGPDTQYF
TRBV4-2	TRBJ1-4	-	TRBD1	TGTGCCAGCAGCCAAAGACCGGACAGGGGGACAACGAATGAAAAACTGTTTTTT	CASSQRPDRGTTNEKLFF
TRBV7-2	TRBJ2-5	-	-	TGTGCCAGCAGCCGCAGGTGGAACCAAGAGACCCAGTACTTC	CASSRRWNQETQYF
TRBV20-1	TRBJ2-4	-	-	TGCAGTGCTAGAGTCGACGGGGGACGGAACATTCAGTACTTC	CSARVDGGRNIQYF
TRBV7-2	TRBJ1-5	-	TRBD1	TGTGCCAGCAGCTTAGTCGGTACCGGGACAGGGGCCAATCAGCCCCAGCATTTT	CASSLVGTGTGANQPQHF
TRBV14	TRBJ2-1	-	TRBD1	TGTGCCAGCAGCTCGGGACAGAGTGAGCAGTTCTTC	CASSSGQSEQFF
TRBV2	TRBJ2-5	few	-	TGTGCCAGCTATGGCGGTCAAGAGACCCAGTACTTC	CASYGGQETQYF
TRBV10-3	TRBJ1-2	-	-	TGTGCCATCAGTGGAACACGTGGGAGCTATGGCTACACCTTC	CAISGTRGSYGYTF
TRBV4-2	TRBJ1-2	-	TRBD1	TGTGCCAGCAGCCAAGGTCTGGGACAGGGAAGGAATGGCTACACCTTC	CASSQGLGQGRNGYTF
TRBV4-2	TRBJ1-5	few	TRBD1	TGTGCCAGCAGCCAAGACCAGGGGGGAGATCAGCCCCAGCATTTT	CASSQDQGGDQPQHF
TRBV7-2	TRBJ2-4	few	-	TGTGCCAGCAGCACAGATCGGCGAGAACGGAGCATTCAGTACTTC	CASSTDRRERSIQYF
TRBV6-2/TRBV6-3	TRBJ2-1	few	-	TGTGCCAGCAGCCGTGACCCGAGCTCCTACAATGAGCAGTTCTTC	CASSRDPSSYNEQFF
TRBV4-3	TRBJ2-3	-	-	TGCGCCAGCAGCCAGGGCCACCGTGGCGCAGATACGCAGTATTTT	CASSQGHRGADTQYF
TRBV29-1	TRBJ2-7	-	-	TGCAGCGTCGTCAGGGACGGGTCCTACGAGCAGTACTTC	CSVVRDGSYEQYF
TRBV6-5	TRBJ1-2	-	-	TGTGCCAGCAGACCCGGACAGTCCCGAGGGGGCTACACCTTC	CASRPGQSRGGYTF
TRBV6-5	TRBJ1-6	-	TRBD1	TGTGCCAGCACATTACAGGGGTCCTCTTATTCACCCCTCCACTTT	CASTLQGSSYSPLHF
TRBV6-2/TRBV6-3	TRBJ2-7	few	-	TGTGCCAGCAGTTTTGGACAGGTAGCGGACTACGAGCAGTACTTC	CASSFGQVADYEQYF
TRBV4-2	TRBJ2-7	-	-	TGTGCCAGCAGCCAAGGGGGTTCCGAACAGACTCAGTACTTC	CASSQGGSEQTQYF
TRBV7-9	TRBJ1-2	few	-	TGTGCCAGCAGCCCCTCGGGCCCCCTCTATGGCTACACCTTC	CASSPSGPLYGYTF
TRBV7-3	TRBJ2-1	few	TRBD1	TGTGCCAGCAGCTCCGGGACAGTCATCAATGAGCAGTTCTTC	CASSSGTVINEQFF
TRBV7-2	TRBJ2-3	-	-	TGTGCCAGCAGCTTCTGGGGGAGCACAGATACGCAGTATTTT	CASSFWGSTDTQYF
TRBV20-1	TRBJ2-7	many	-	TGCAGTGCTGCAGGGAGCTCCTACGAGCAGTACTTC	CSAAGSSYEQYF
TRBV10-3	TRBJ2-1	-	-	TGTGCCATCAGGGATGAAGCGTGGTCCTACAATGAGCAGTTCTTC	CAIRDEAWSYNEQFF
TRBV5-1	TRBJ2-4	-	TRBD2	TGCGCCAGCAGCGTTTATGGCGGGGGGCTTAAGGACATTCAGTACTTC	CASSVYGGGLKDIQYF
TRBV24-1	TRBJ2-1	-	TRBD2	TGTGCCACCAGTGACCCTCTAGCGGGGAACTCCTACAATGAGCAGTTCTTC	CATSDPLAGNSYNEQFF
TRBV6-5	TRBJ2-1	-	TRBD2	TGTGCCAGCAGTTACCCTCGCCCGGGTAGACTAGCGGGGACCTACAATGAGCAGTTCTTC	CASSYPRPGRLAGTYNEQFF
TRBV5-1	TRBJ2-5	-	TRBD1	TGCGCCAGCAGCATAGGACAGGGATCTCAAGAGACCCAGTACTTC	CASSIGQGSQETQYF
TRBV6-5	TRBJ1-6	-	-	TGTGCCAGCAGCCACGATGAATTGATCCCACCCCTCCACTTT	CASSHDELIPPLHF
TRBV25-1	TRBJ2-5	-	-	TGTGCCAGCAGTGAAAAAGGGTATTTAGAGACCCAGTACTTC	CASSEKGYLETQYF
TRBV18	TRBJ1-6	-	-	TGTGCCAGCTCACCATCCGCAGCCTATAATTCACCCCTCCACTTT	CASSPSAAYNSPLHF
TRBV28	TRBJ2-5	-	-	TGTGCCAGCAGTTTGCCTACAGGGTACCAAGAGACCCAGTACTTC	CASSLPTGYQETQYF
TRBV4-3	TRBJ1-4	-	-	TGCGCCAGCAGCCAACAGGGTTTGGGGAATGAAAAACTGTTTTTT	CASSQQGLGNEKLFF
TRBV18	TRBJ1-1	-	-	TGTGCCAGCTCACCAGTGGGGACCTTTAGGAACACTGAAGCTTTCTTT	CASSPVGTFRNTEAFF
TRBV29-1	TRBJ2-3	few	TRBD2	TGCAGCGCTGGGGGCGGGGGGAGCACAGATACGCAGTATTTT	CSAGGGGSTDTQYF
TRBV7-2	TRBJ2-1	-	-	TGTGCCAGCAGCTTAGGAGGGGCTCAATACAATGAGCAGTTCTTC	CASSLGGAQYNEQFF
TRBV5-1	TRBJ2-5	few	-	TGCGCCAGCAGTAATCCCCCGGACAGCTTCCTCCAAGAGACCCAGTACTTC	CASSNPPDSFLQETQYF
TRBV6-5	TRBJ2-7	-	-	TGTGCCAGCAGTTACTCGAACAGGGTTCTTAACGAGCAGTACTTC	CASSYSNRVLNEQYF
TRBV5-1	TRBJ1-2	-	-	TGCGCCAGCAGGATGGAGGGGGATCCTTATGGCTACACCTTC	CASRMEGDPYGYTF
TRBV6-6	TRBJ2-1	once	-	TGTGCCAGCAGTTACCCGATGGCAGGGGGGGGCAATGAGCAGTTCTTC	CASSYPMAGGGNEQFF
TRBV20-1	TRBJ2-4	few	TRBD2	TGCAGTGCTAGAGCCTTTAGCGGGGCCTCCGGTAACATTCAGTACTTC	CSARAFSGASGNIQYF
TRBV6-2/TRBV6-3	TRBJ1-2	-	TRBD1	TGTGCCAGCAGTGAGGACAGGATTCTCCACTATGGCTACACCTTC	CASSEDRILHYGYTF